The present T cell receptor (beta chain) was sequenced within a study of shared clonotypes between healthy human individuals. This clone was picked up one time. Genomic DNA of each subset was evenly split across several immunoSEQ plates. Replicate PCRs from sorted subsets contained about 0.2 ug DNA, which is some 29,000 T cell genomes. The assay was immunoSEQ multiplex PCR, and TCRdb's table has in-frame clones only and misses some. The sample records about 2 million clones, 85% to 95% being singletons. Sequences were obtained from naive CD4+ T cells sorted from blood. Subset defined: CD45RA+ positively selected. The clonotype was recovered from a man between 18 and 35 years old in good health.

The CDR3 coding sequence is TGTGCCAGCAGTCGATCAGGGACAGGGATCGCTGAAGCTTTCTTT. Translating gives CASSRSGTGIAEAFF. The chain joins TRBV2 to TRBJ1-1, with 9 bases identical to TRBD1. Germline trimming cut 5 bases from V and 6 bases from J; bases unmatched to any gene: 10. CDR3 size: 15 residues. From germline, CDR1 is SNHLY and CDR2 FYNNEI.